This record concerns one T cell receptor (beta chain) sequence. This record belongs to a study of blood T cell repertoires in COVID-19. Germline CDR1 is SQVTM and CDR2 is ANQGSEA. This CDR3 region has 15 residues. V was cut by 0 bases and J by 9 bases, with 20 bases left in between. Libraries were prepared by immunoSEQ multiplex PCR; TCRdb keeps only in-frame clonotypes and omits some of them. The sample has about 250,000 clones; around nine tenths are singletons. The specimen was PBMCs or T cells enriched from blood (not recorded which). The source of this sequence is a woman aged 45-60 years who had recovered from COVID-19. This chain links TRBV29-1 with TRBJ2-5; tentatively, D is TRBD2 (6 bases). The CDR3, as DNA: TGCAGCGTTGAAGAATTTTCAGGCTTCCGCGGGGCCCAGTACTTC. Amino acid sequence: CSVEEFSGFRGAQYF.